This T cell receptor beta chain was obtained from a study of vaccination and CD4 T cells after COVID-19. The ends were cut back, 6 bases at V and 3 bases at J, with 18 bases in the middle. This CDR3 has 15 residues. Treatment meaning: approximately nine-day PBMC culture with coronavirus spike peptide pools or control peptides (ViraFEST assay). Peptide-pool expansion of antigen-specific T cells preceded TCR sequencing in ViraFEST. This clonotype was detected only a few times. Its cognate antigen is unknown. Oncomine TCR Beta short-read sequencing was applied to DNA from cultured CD4+ T cells. Genomic DNA was drawn out of CD4+ T cells grown in culture. TCRdb fed the PCR reads into MiXCR, producing one record per CDR3 protein. The sample shows several thousand distinct CDR3 sequences, around 20% of them seen only once.

Sequenced input: CD4+ T cells from blood, cultured in vitro. This sequence joins TRBV12-3 or TRBV12-4 and TRBJ2-7; D is unresolved. The clonotype comes from a human donor who had recovered from COVID-19. CDR3 residues: CASRSLVDRHYEQYF. The CDR3 DNA is TGTGCCAGCAGGAGTTTAGTTGACCGTCACTACGAGCAGTACTTC.